Included here is one TCR beta chain sequence, with context. Original processing notes: Estimates of nucleated cell counts were drawn from the amplification of reference gene primers. Repertoires were generated with immunoSEQ multiplex PCR, while TCRdb's copy carries only in-frame clones and drops some. That table supplies the V and J calls and clone size; D and trimming were determined from the DNA. The table has tens of thousands of clones, roughly 86% seen once. Germline lookup yields CDR1 LGHNT and CDR2 FRNRAP. V trimming: 7 bases; J trimming: 2 bases; junction bases outside the gene matches: 18. The CDR3 runs 18 residues. This sample was included in a study of blood T cell repertoires in COVID-19. Study in general: Acute and convalescent COVID-19 samples came from the United States, Italy and Spain. T cells, B-cell-depleted T cells, or PBMCs supplied cDNA or gDNA.

The source is a human donor in a cohort sampled during active COVID-19. Sequenced sample: peripheral blood. V usage is TRBV12-5 and J usage is TRBJ2-7; TRBD1 matches at 9 bases. The CDR3 reads CASVYGTGNLGSPYEQYF. CDR3 DNA sequence: TGTGCTAGTGTTTACGGGACAGGGAACCTCGGATCTCCCTACGAGCAGTACTTC.